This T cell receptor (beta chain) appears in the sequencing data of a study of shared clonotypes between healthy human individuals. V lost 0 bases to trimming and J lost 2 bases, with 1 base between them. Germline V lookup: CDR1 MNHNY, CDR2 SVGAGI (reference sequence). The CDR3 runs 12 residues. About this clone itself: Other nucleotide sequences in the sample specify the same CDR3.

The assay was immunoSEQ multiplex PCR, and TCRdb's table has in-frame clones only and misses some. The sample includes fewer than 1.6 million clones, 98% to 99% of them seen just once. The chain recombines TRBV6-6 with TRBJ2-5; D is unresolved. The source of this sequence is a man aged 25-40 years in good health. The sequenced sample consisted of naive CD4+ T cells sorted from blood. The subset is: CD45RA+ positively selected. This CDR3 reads CASSYSQETQYF. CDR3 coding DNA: TGTGCCAGCAGTTACTCACAAGAGACCCAGTACTTC.